This TCR beta chain was profiled in a study of T cell responses to AZD1222 COVID-19 vaccine. The CDR3 consists of 14 residues. Per the germline V gene, CDR1 is LNHDA and CDR2 is SQIVND (reference sequence). Deletions cut 1 base from V and 9 bases from J, with 13 bases between. Measured with immunoSEQ multiplex PCR; TCRdb has only the in-frame clones, and not every one. The repertoire includes 90,000 to 120,000 clones, nearly 95% of them detected once, and about 5% sits in the top ten. The V and J genes are TRBV19 and TRBJ2-1, with a tentative D call TRBD2 (6 bases). The sequence derives from an adult in good health. Source: peripheral blood, taken on day 0 of AZD1222 vaccination. CDR3 protein: CASSIVEGEGEQFF. The CDR3 nucleotides are TGTGCCAGTAGTATAGTGGAGGGAGAAGGTGAGCAGTTCTTC.